The 24 T cell receptor beta chains below all came from one sample that was sequenced in a study of shared clonotypes between healthy human individuals (dated by TCRdb to the early 2020s). Library method: the immunoSEQ multiplex PCR assay. This immuneACCESS table, as held by TCRdb, lists in-frame sequences with V and J called but not all clones. Of the missing ones, under half trace to an unresolved V gene in checked studies; the others have no known cause. The sample table records more than 400,000 clones; about 72% of these occur just once. The ten largest clones add up to around 13% of the sample. Sequenced input: PBMCs. The receptors were gathered from a woman in her forties in good health. Some clones in this sample may be carry-over from other donors' samples.

The chain carries TRBV5-1 and TRBJ2-2, with 9 bases aligning to TRBD1. J gave up 6 bases and V 1 base, and 7 bases lay outside the gene matches. This CDR3 has 16 residues. Germline CDR1 reads SGHRS; CDR2 reads YFSETQ. The CDR3 loop is CASSLSGQGLSGELFF. The CDR3 nucleotides read TGCGCCAGCAGCTTGTCGGGACAGGGTTTGTCCGGGGAGCTGTTTTTT.

The chain links TRBV18 to TRBJ2-1; no clear D gene. Germline lookup yields CDR1 KGHSH and CDR2 LQKENI. V was pared by 2 bases and J by 5 bases, with 10 bases between. The CDR3 loop spans 14 amino acids. The DNA of the CDR3 is TGTGCCAGCTCACCAGGTCATGGTAACAATGAGCAGTTCTTC. Translating it yields CASSPGHGNNEQFF.

V and J are TRBV19 and TRBJ2-1; D is possibly TRBD2 (7 bases). The CDR3 length is 13 residues. Germline V CDR1 and CDR2: LNHDA, SQIVND (reference sequence). V was trimmed by 7 bases and J by 10 bases, leaving 17 bases between them. The CDR3 protein is CASTRGGLSEQFF. CDR3 coding DNA: TGTGCCAGTACCCGCGGGGGCCTGTCCGAGCAGTTCTTC.

This clone came up a few times. The chain employs TRBV7-2 and TRBJ1-3, with D unresolved. Per the germline V gene, CDR1 is SGHTA and CDR2 is FQGNSA. V lost 4 bases to trimming and J lost 0 bases, with 7 bases between them. The CDR3 has 14 residues. The CDR3 DNA follows: TGTGCCAGCAGCTCGACGTACTCTGGAAACACCATATATTTT. This encodes CASSSTYSGNTIYF.

The genes are TRBV29-1 and TRBJ2-1; 14 positions agree with TRBD2. This CDR3 contains 16 residues. CDR1 is SQVTM and CDR2 is ANQGSEA in the germline V gene. The V gene end was trimmed by 5 bases and the J gene end by 3 bases; junction bases not matched to a gene: 6. The CDR3 is CSVTGLAGGYYNEQFF. The CDR3 coding sequence is TGCAGCGTTACCGGACTAGCGGGAGGCTACTACAATGAGCAGTTCTTC.

The CDR3 region is CASSTRDKTNEKLFF. CDR3 DNA: TGTGCCAGCAGCACACGGGACAAAACTAATGAAAAACTGTTTTTT. The V and J genes are TRBV7-9 and TRBJ1-4; possible D gene TRBD1, 6 bases. The CDR3 consists of 15 residues. V gave up 5 bases and J gave up 1 base, with 11 bases separating them. CDR1 is SEHNR, CDR2 FQNEAQ, per germline (reference sequence).

This clone was observed a single time. The chain couples TRBV7-2 to TRBJ1-1, with 12 positions matching TRBD1. V lost 0 bases and J lost 6; bases outside the gene matches: 2. The CDR3 consists of 15 residues. Germline V CDR1 and CDR2: SGHTA, FQGNSA. The chain's CDR3 is CASSLAGTGGAEAFF. The CDR3 nucleotides are TGTGCCAGCAGCTTAGCCGGGACAGGGGGCGCTGAAGCTTTCTTT.

This chain joins TRBV19 and TRBJ2-7; D not resolved. CDR3 length: 13 residues. The ends were cut back, 3 bases at V and 3 bases at J, with 9 bases in the middle. From germline, CDR1 is LNHDA and CDR2 SQIVND (reference sequence). The CDR3, as DNA: TGTGCCAGTAGTATTAAGGGTAACTACGAGCAGTACTTC. Its translation is CASSIKGNYEQYF.

This clone was counted a single time. The chain uses TRBV5-1 and TRBJ2-1, with D tentatively TRBD2 (7 bases). Germline CDR1 and CDR2: SGHRS and YFSETQ. V gave up 2 bases and J gave up 1 base, with 28 bases separating them. CDR3 length: 21 residues. The CDR3 loop is CASSFPWDTPGLGPSYNEQFF. The DNA for the CDR3 is TGCGCCAGCAGCTTCCCTTGGGACACCCCAGGACTAGGTCCGTCCTACAATGAGCAGTTCTTC.

V and J are TRBV30 and TRBJ1-2; 7 nucleotides line up with TRBD1. Germline V lookup: CDR1 GTSNPN, CDR2 SVGIG (reference sequence). The V gene end was trimmed by 3 bases and the J gene end by 4 bases; junction bases not matched to a gene: 11. This CDR3 contains 15 residues. DNA for the CDR3: TGTGCCTGGAGGGCCCCCAGGACAGGCCGCTATGGCTACACCTTC. It codes for CAWRAPRTGRYGYTF.

The gene calls are TRBV4-3 and TRBJ2-1, with D tentatively TRBD2 (7 bases). The germline V gene has CDR1 LGHNA and CDR2 YSLEER. With 4 bases removed from V and 4 bases from J, the gap between germline ends came to 14 bases. The CDR3 sequence is 15 residues long. CDR3 coding DNA: TGCGCCAGCAGCCCGGGGGCTAGCGGATACAATGAGCAGTTCTTC. This gives the protein CASSPGASGYNEQFF.

This clone was seen more than once but under ten times. This chain links TRBV10-2 with TRBJ2-3, with D tentatively TRBD1 or TRBD2 (5 bases each). V was trimmed by 7 bases and J by 5 bases, leaving 22 bases between them. Germline lookup yields CDR1 WSHSY and CDR2 SAAADI. This CDR3 spans 16 amino acids. Here the CDR3 reads CASNEVGVAAQDTQYF. The CDR3 DNA follows: TGCGCCAGCAACGAAGTGGGGGTAGCCGCACAAGATACGCAGTATTTT.

The rearrangement uses TRBV7-2 and TRBJ1-1; D is undetermined. Germline loops: CDR1 SGHTA, CDR2 FQGNSA. Deletions cut 1 base from V and 1 base from J, with 10 bases between. CDR3 size: 15 residues. The CDR3 DNA is TGTGCCAGCAGCTTAGGTCTCGCCGCGAACACTGAAGCTTTCTTT. Translating it yields CASSLGLAANTEAFF.

This clone was counted between two and nine times. This chain links TRBV7-3 with TRBJ1-1; D is unresolved. Trimming took off 2 bases at V and 4 bases at J, with 8 bases between the two ends. The CDR3 sequence is 13 residues long. In germline, CDR1 is SGHTA, CDR2 FQGTGA. As DNA, the CDR3 is TGTGCCAGCAGCTTAGAGGCGTCCACTGAAGCTTTCTTT. Its translation: CASSLEASTEAFF.

The chain has TRBV5-5 and TRBJ2-3, with TRBD2 matching over 7 bases. The V and J ends lost 2 bases and 1 base, in that order; junction bases with no gene match: 7. The CDR3 sequence is 16 residues long. Germline lookup yields CDR1 SGHKS and CDR2 YYEKEE (reference sequence). CDR3 in amino acids: CASSLREGSGTDTQYF. CDR3 nucleotide sequence: TGTGCCAGCAGCTTAAGGGAGGGGTCTGGCACAGATACGCAGTATTTT.

This chain uses TRBV7-6 with TRBJ2-1; D may be TRBD2 (5 bases). There are 14 residues in the CDR3. CDR1 and CDR2 (germline): SGHVS, FNYEAQ. Trimming stripped 3 bases from V and 6 bases from J, with 12 bases between. The CDR3: CASSLTTTRNEQFF. The CDR3 DNA reads as TGTGCCAGCAGCTTGACGACTACACGCAATGAGCAGTTCTTC.

V gene TRBV18 combines with J gene TRBJ2-2; D perhaps matches TRBD1 (6 bases). Germline-derived CDR1 and CDR2 are KGHSH and LQKENI. The CDR3 is 14 residues long. V was pared by 2 bases and J by 5 bases, with 9 bases between. The CDR3 sequence: CASSPNRDTGELFF. Here the CDR3 DNA reads TGTGCCAGCTCACCAAACAGGGATACCGGGGAGCTGTTTTTT. Full variable domain (remainder filled in from reference TRBV18 and TRBJ2-2): NAGVMQNPRHLVRRRGQEARLRCSPMKGHSHVYWYRQLPEEGLKFMVYLQKENIIDESGMPKERFSAEFPKEGPSILRIQQVVRGDSAAYFCASSPNRDTGELFFGEGSRLTVL.

The chain uses TRBV18 and TRBJ1-2; D uncertain. Germline-derived CDR1 and CDR2 are KGHSH and LQKENI. The V end was cut by 2 bases, the J end by 4 bases, with 14 bases between. This CDR3 is 15 amino acids long. CDR3 region: CASSPERTAFYGYTF. CDR3 nucleotide sequence: TGTGCCAGCTCACCAGAGCGGACGGCTTTCTATGGCTACACCTTC.

The chain carries TRBV28 and TRBJ2-6; TRBD1 matches 7 bases. The trim removed 2 bases at V and 0 bases at J, leaving 7 bases unmatched. Germline lookup yields CDR1 MDHEN and CDR2 SYDVKM. The CDR3 has 18 amino acids. The CDR3 sequence is CASSLRTGRRSGANVLTF. The CDR3 DNA reads TGTGCCAGCAGTTTAAGGACAGGTCGACGCTCTGGGGCCAACGTCCTGACTTTC. Based on the CDR3 plus reference TRBV28 and TRBJ2-6, the full variable domain is DVKVTQSSRYLVKRTGEKVFLECVQDMDHENMFWYRQDPGLGLRLIYFSYDVKMKEKGDIPEGYSVSREKKERFSLILESASTNQTSMYLCASSLRTGRRSGANVLTFGAGSRLTVL.

The chain has TRBV27 and TRBJ2-7; 7 bases align to TRBD1. CDR1 and CDR2 from the germline V gene are MNHEY and SMNVEV (reference sequence). J was trimmed by 6 bases and V by 5 bases; bases with no gene match: 10. The CDR3 length is 14 residues. Here the CDR3 reads CASSLIYRGGEQYF. The CDR3 region has the DNA TGTGCCAGCAGTCTAATCTACAGGGGTGGCGAGCAGTACTTC.

The chain combines TRBV19 with TRBJ2-7, with TRBD2 as a possible D gene (6 bases). Deletions cut 1 base from V and 4 bases from J, with 14 bases between. Germline V gene data show CDR1 as LNHDA and CDR2 as SQIVND (reference sequence). The CDR3 covers 15 residues. The CDR3 region is CASSIVVGGRYEQYF. CDR3 DNA sequence: TGTGCCAGTAGTATAGTTGTAGGAGGGAGGTACGAGCAGTACTTC.

This clone has just a few counts. The rearrangement uses TRBV5-1 and TRBJ1-4; TRBD1 aligns across 8 bases. Unmatched junction bases numbered 12, after V lost 4 bases and J lost 7 bases. CDR1 SGHRS and CDR2 YFSETQ come from the germline V gene. The CDR3 spans 16 residues. The CDR3: CASSTFGQGGGEKLFF. CDR3 nucleotide sequence: TGCGCCAGCAGCACGTTCGGACAGGGAGGAGGTGAAAAACTGTTTTTT.

This chain joins TRBV2 and TRBJ2-3; 9 bases align to TRBD2. Per the germline V gene, CDR1 is SNHLY and CDR2 is FYNNEI. J lost 0 bases, V lost 6 bases, and 1 base had no gene match. This CDR3 is built from 14 residues. CDR3 region: CASSGLASTDTQYF. CDR3 in DNA: TGTGCCAGCAGCGGACTAGCGAGCACAGATACGCAGTATTTT.

This clone was counted ten times or more. The chain carries TRBV28 and TRBJ1-6; the match to TRBD1 covers 8 bases. With 4 bases clipped from V and 6 bases from J, the junction kept 8 bases outside the gene matches. Germline assignment: CDR1 MDHEN and CDR2 SYDVKM. The CDR3 has 16 residues. The CDR3 here is CASSYWGTGGNSPLHF. CDR3 sequence (DNA): TGTGCCAGCAGTTACTGGGGCACAGGGGGTAATTCACCCCTCCACTTT.